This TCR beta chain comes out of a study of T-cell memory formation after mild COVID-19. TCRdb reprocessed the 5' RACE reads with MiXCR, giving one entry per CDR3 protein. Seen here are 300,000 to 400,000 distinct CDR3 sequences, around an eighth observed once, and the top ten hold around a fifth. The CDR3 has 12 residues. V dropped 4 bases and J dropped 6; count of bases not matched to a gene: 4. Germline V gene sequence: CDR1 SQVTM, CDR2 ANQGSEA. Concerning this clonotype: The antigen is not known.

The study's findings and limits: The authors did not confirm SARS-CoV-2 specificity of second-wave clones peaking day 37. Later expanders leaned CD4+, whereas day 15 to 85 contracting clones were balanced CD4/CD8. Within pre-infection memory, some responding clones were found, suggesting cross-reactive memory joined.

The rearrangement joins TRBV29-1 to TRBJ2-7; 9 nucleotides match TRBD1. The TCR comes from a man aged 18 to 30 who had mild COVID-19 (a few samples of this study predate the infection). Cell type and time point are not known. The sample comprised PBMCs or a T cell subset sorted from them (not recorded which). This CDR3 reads CSVVQGAGEQYV. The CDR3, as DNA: TGCAGCGTTGTACAGGGGGCTGGCGAGCAGTACGTC.